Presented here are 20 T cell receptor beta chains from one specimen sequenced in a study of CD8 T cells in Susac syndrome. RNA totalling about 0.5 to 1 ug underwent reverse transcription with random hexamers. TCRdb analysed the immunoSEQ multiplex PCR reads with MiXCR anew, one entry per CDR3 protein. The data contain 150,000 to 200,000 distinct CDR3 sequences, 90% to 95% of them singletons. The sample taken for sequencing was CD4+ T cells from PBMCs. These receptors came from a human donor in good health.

The CDR3 region has the DNA TGTGCCAGCTCACCCACCAGGGGCCCTTCCCCTGAAGCTTTCTTT. Translated, it gives CASSPTRGPSPEAFF. The chain joins TRBV18 to TRBJ1-1; D perhaps matches TRBD1 (6 bases). From germline, CDR1 is KGHSH and CDR2 LQKENI. The germline V and J ends were trimmed by 3 bases and 6 bases, with 17 bases remaining between them. CDR3 length: 15 amino acids.

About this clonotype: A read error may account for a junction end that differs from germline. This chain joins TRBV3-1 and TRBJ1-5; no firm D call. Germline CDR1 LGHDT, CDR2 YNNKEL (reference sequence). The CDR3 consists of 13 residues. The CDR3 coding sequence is TGTGCCAGCAGGCAAGGAGGAGCGGGGCCCCAGCATTTT. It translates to CASRQGGAGPQHF.

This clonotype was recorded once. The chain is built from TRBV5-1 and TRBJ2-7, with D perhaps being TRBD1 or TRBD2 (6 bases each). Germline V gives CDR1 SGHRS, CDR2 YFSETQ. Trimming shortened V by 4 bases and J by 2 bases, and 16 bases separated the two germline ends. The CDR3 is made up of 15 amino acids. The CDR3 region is CASSLGGRGAYEQYF. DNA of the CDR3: TGCGCCAGCAGCCTGGGGGGCAGGGGAGCCTACGAGCAGTACTTC.

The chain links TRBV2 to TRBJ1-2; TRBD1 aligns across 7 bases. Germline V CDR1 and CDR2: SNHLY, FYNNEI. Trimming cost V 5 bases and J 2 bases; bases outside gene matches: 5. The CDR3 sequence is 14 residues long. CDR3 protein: CASSSGQQNYGYTF. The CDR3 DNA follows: TGTGCCAGCAGTTCGGGACAGCAAAACTATGGCTACACCTTC.

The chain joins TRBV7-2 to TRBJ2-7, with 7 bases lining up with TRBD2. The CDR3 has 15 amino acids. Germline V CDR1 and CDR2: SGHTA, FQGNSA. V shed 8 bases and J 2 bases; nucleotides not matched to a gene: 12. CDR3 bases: TGTGCCAGCGGTTACGGGGGGACGACTACCTACGAGCAGTACTTC. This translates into CASGYGGTTTYEQYF.

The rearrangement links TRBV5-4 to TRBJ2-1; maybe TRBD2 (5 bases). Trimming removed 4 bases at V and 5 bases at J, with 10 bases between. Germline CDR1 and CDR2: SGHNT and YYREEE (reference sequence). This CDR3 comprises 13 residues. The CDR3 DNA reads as TGTGCCAGCAGCCCGGACTCTAACAATGAGCAGTTCTTC. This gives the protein CASSPDSNNEQFF.

The CDR3 nucleotides are TGTGCCACCAGCAAATCGGGGGTTACAGGGGCAGATACGCAGTATTTT. It translates to CATSKSGVTGADTQYF. The chain employs TRBV15 and TRBJ2-3; perhaps TRBD1 as D (7 bases). V lost 4 bases to trimming and J lost 4 bases, with 18 bases between them. The V gene's germline CDR1 is LNHNV and CDR2 YYDKDF (reference sequence). This CDR3 spans 16 amino acids.

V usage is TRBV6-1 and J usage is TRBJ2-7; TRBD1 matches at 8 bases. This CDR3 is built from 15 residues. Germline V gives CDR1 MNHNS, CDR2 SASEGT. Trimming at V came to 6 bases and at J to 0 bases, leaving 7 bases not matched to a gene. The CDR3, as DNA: TGTGCCAGCAGGGAGGGACAGGCCGGCTCCTACGAGCAGTACTTC. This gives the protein CASREGQAGSYEQYF.

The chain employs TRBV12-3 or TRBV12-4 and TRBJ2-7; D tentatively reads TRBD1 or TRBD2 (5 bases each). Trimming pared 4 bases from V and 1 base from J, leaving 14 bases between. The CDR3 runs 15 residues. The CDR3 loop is CASSYRDGLSYEQYF. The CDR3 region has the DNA TGTGCCAGCAGTTACCGGGACGGATTATCCTACGAGCAGTACTTC.

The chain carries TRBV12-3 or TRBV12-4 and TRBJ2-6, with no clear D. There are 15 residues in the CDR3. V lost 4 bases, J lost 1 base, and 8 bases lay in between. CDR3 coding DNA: TGTGCCAGCAGTTCTCAAGAGTCTGGGGCCAACGTCCTGACTTTC. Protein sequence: CASSSQESGANVLTF.

The CDR3 nucleotides read TGCGCCAGCAGCTTTTCTAGCGGGGGGGTGCGATATACGCAGTATTTT. It is translated as CASSFSSGGVRYTQYF. The chain has TRBV5-1 and TRBJ2-3; 12 bases fit TRBD2. Trimming removed 2 bases from V and 7 bases from J; junction bases left unmatched: 8. Germline lookup yields CDR1 SGHRS and CDR2 YFSETQ. The CDR3 totals 16 residues.

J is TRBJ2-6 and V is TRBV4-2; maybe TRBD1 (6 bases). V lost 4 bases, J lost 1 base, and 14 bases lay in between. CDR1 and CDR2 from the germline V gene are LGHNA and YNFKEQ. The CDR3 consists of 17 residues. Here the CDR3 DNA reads TGTGCCAGCAGCCCCAAGAATCAGGGGTCTGGGGCCAACGTCCTGACTTTC. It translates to CASSPKNQGSGANVLTF.

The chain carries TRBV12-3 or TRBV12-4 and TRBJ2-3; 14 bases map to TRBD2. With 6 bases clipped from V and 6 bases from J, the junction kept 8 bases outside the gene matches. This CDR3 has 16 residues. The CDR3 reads CASRVQTSGGGDTQYF. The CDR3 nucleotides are TGTGCCAGCAGGGTCCAGACTAGCGGGGGGGGCGATACGCAGTATTTT.

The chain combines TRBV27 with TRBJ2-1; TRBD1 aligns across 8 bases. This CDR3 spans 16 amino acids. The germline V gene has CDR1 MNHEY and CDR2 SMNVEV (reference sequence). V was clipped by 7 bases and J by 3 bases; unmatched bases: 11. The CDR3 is CASNPSQGQGYNEQFF. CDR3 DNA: TGTGCCAGCAATCCCAGTCAAGGACAGGGCTACAATGAGCAGTTCTTC.

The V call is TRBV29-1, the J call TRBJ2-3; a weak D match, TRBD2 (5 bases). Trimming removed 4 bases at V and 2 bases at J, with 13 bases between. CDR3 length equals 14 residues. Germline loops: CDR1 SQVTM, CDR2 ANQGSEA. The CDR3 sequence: CSVGSGSVTDTQYF. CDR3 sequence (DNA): TGCAGCGTTGGGTCGGGGTCGGTCACAGATACGCAGTATTTT.

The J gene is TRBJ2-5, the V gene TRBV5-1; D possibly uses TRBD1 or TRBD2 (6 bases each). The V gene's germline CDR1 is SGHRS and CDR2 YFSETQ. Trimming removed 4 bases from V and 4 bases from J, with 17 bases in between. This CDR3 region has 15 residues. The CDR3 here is CASSPRGPNRETQYF. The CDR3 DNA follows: TGCGCCAGCAGCCCCCGGGGGCCAAACCGAGAGACCCAGTACTTC. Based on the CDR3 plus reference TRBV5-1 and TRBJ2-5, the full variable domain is KAGVTQTPRYLIKTRGQQVTLSCSPISGHRSVSWYQQTPGQGLQFLFEYFSETQRNKGNFPGRFSGRQFSNSRSEMNVSTLELGDSALYLCASSPRGPNRETQYFGPGTRLLVL.

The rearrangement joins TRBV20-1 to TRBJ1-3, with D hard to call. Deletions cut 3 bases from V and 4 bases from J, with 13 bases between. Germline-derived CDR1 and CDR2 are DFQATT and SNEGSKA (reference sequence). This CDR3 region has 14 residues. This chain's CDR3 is CSARAGEAGNTIYF. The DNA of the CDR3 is TGCAGTGCTAGGGCCGGTGAAGCAGGAAACACCATATATTTT.

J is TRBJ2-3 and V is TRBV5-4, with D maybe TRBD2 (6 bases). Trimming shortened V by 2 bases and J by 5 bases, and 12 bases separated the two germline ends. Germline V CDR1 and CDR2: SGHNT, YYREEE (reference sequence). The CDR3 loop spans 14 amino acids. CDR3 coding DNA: TGTGCCAGCAGCTTCGCGAGGACTATAGATACGCAGTATTTT. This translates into CASSFARTIDTQYF. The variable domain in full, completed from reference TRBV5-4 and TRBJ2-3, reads ETGVTQSPTHLIKTRGQQVTLRCSSQSGHNTVSWYQQALGQGPQFIFQYYREEENGRGNFPPRFSGLQFPNYSSELNVNALELDDSALYLCASSFARTIDTQYFGPGTRLTVL.

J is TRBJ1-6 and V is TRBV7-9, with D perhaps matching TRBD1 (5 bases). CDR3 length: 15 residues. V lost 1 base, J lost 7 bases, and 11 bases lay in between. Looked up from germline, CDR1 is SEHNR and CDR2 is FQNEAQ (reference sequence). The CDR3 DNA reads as TGTGCCAGCAGCTTAGGGGACGTGACGAATTCACCCCTCCACTTT. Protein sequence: CASSLGDVTNSPLHF.

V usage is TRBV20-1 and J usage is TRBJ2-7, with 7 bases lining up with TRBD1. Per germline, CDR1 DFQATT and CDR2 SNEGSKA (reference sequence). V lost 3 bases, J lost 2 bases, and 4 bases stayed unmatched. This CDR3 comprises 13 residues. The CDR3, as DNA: TGCAGTGCTAGTGGACAGGAGACCTACGAGCAGTACTTC. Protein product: CSASGQETYEQYF.